This T cell receptor (beta chain) was documented in a study of T cells in Graves' hyperthyroidism and ophthalmopathy. Findings of the study overall: Most thyroid-expanded clonotypes above 0.001 were also found in blood. The model's output predicted ophthalmopathy at a median of around 6.9 months prior to onset.

Germline V lookup: CDR1 SGHAT, CDR2 FQNNGV. The ends were cut back, 0 bases at V and 3 bases at J, with 11 bases in the middle. The CDR3 is 15 residues long. RNA transcripts were the template for amplifying TCR beta CDR3 regions. The HTBI set primed first-round TCR CDR3 RT-PCR. TCRdb ran MiXCR on the multiplex PCR reads and lists one entry per CDR3 protein. Of roughly 180,000 distinct CDR3 sequences in the sample, over 15% were seen once. Diagnoses used clinical symptoms, serum thyroxine and TRAb, thyroid ultrasound and orbital computed tomography. This clonotype showed up many times. Its antigen is not identified.

This rearrangement joins TRBV11-2 to TRBJ1-2; D is undetermined. The sequenced sample was blood. The sequence derives from a woman aged 50 to 60 with Graves' hyperthyroidism. CDR3 residues: CASSLEPGSDYGYTF. The DNA for the CDR3 is TGTGCCAGCAGCTTAGAGCCAGGCTCCGACTATGGCTACACCTTC.